These 22 T cell receptor beta chains were all obtained from the same sample, sequenced in a study of blood T cell repertoires in COVID-19. The method was immunoSEQ multiplex PCR; TCRdb's version includes in-frame clones alone and lacks a portion of them. Found here are about 320,000 clones, under 90% of them singletons; the top ten hold 5% to 5.5%. Sequencing was carried out using PBMCs or T cells enriched from blood (not recorded which). These receptors were collected from a man aged 55 to 69 who had recovered from COVID-19.

This rearrangement joins TRBV7-2 to TRBJ2-7; TRBD2 agrees at 10 bases. Germline loops: CDR1 SGHTA, CDR2 FQGNSA. The CDR3 spans 16 residues. V was clipped by 4 bases and J by 2 bases; unmatched bases: 8. The CDR3 is CASSSRWTSGAYEQYF. CDR3 DNA sequence: TGTGCCAGCAGCTCTAGATGGACTAGCGGAGCCTACGAGCAGTACTTC.

The V gene is TRBV6-2 or TRBV6-3, the J gene TRBJ1-5; 8 nucleotides align to TRBD1. V shed 5 bases and J 5 bases; nucleotides not matched to a gene: 8. Germline CDR1 is MNHEY and CDR2 is SVGEGT. CDR3 length equals 15 residues. This chain's CDR3 is CASSTLDRVDQPQHF. CDR3 DNA sequence: TGTGCCAGCAGTACCCTGGACAGGGTGGATCAGCCCCAGCATTTT.

The V call is TRBV2, the J call TRBJ2-7, with a possible D match to TRBD2 (5 bases). The length of the CDR3 is 11 residues. From germline, CDR1 is SNHLY and CDR2 FYNNEI. V shed 7 bases and J shed 3 bases, with 7 bases lying between them. CDR3 region: CASTRGYEQYF. In DNA form, the CDR3 reads TGTGCCAGCACCCGGGGCTACGAGCAGTACTTC.

The rearrangement links TRBV12-2 to TRBJ2-7; the table assigns TRBD1, which was not confirmed against the DNA. TRBV12-2 is assigned pseudogene status. This CDR3 is 15 amino acids long. The CDR3 DNA reads TGTGCAAGTCGCTTAGTCGGGACAGGGTACTACGAGCAGTACTTC. It translates to CASRLVGTGYYEQYF.

This clone appeared once. The chain recombines TRBV19 with TRBJ2-7, with 8 positions matching TRBD1. The CDR3 contains 15 residues. From germline, CDR1 is LNHDA and CDR2 SQIVND (reference sequence). Germline trimming cut 4 bases from V and 4 bases from J; bases unmatched to any gene: 9. Written as DNA, the CDR3 is TGTGCCAGTAGTACCACCAGGACAGGGTTTTACGAGCAGTACTTC. This sequence encodes CASSTTRTGFYEQYF. The full variable domain, rest sourced from reference TRBV19 and TRBJ2-7, is DGGITQSPKYLFRKEGQNVTLSCEQNLNHDAMYWYRQDPGQGLRLIYYSQIVNDFQKGDIAEGYSVSREKKESFPLTVTSAQKNPTAFYLCASSTTRTGFYEQYFGPGTRLTVT.

This clone came up once. The chain carries TRBV6-5 and TRBJ1-1; D call uncertain. The CDR3 has 14 residues. Trimming pared 0 bases from V and 6 bases from J, leaving 11 bases between. Germline V gives CDR1 MNHEY, CDR2 SVGAGI. This CDR3 is CASSYSRGNPEAFF. The CDR3, as DNA: TGTGCCAGCAGTTACTCCCGCGGAAACCCTGAAGCTTTCTTT.

This chain joins TRBV20-1 and TRBJ1-4; D gene unclear. V lost 3 bases and J lost 7, with 6 bases in between. Germline V gene lookup returns CDR1 DFQATT and CDR2 SNEGSKA (reference sequence). The CDR3 has 11 amino acids. Here the CDR3 DNA reads TGCAGTGCTAGTTTCAGTGAAAAACTGTTTTTT. Its protein is CSASFSEKLFF.

V is TRBV7-2 and J is TRBJ1-2; 7 bases align to TRBD1. This CDR3 comprises 14 residues. Germline trimming cut 5 bases from V and 6 bases from J; bases unmatched to any gene: 9. The V gene's germline CDR1 is SGHTA and CDR2 FQGNSA. CDR3 amino acids: CASSPRGQENGYTF. The DNA of the CDR3 is TGTGCCAGCAGCCCTAGGGGGCAGGAGAATGGCTACACCTTC.

J is TRBJ1-5 and V is TRBV24-1; 7 nucleotides align to TRBD1. Germline V CDR1 and CDR2: KGHDR, SFDVKD. V shed 4 bases, J shed 4 bases, and the junction held 9 bases outside the gene matches. The CDR3 length is 16 residues. The CDR3 sequence is CATSETGRGENQPQHF. For the CDR3, the DNA is TGTGCCACCAGTGAAACGGGCAGGGGGGAAAATCAGCCCCAGCATTTT.

The chain is built from TRBV6-1 and TRBJ2-1; 10 nucleotides match TRBD1. Germline V gives CDR1 MNHNS, CDR2 SASEGT. The CDR3 is 18 residues long. V dropped 4 bases and J dropped 1; count of bases not matched to a gene: 10. The CDR3 DNA sequence: TGTGCCAGCAGTGTAGTGGCTCGGACAGGGGGATCCTACAATGAGCAGTTCTTC. It is translated as CASSVVARTGGSYNEQFF.

This chain links TRBV15 with TRBJ1-1; D may be TRBD1 (5 bases). The germline CDR1 and CDR2 sequences are LNHNV and YYDKDF (reference sequence). The CDR3 length is 13 residues. Trimming cost V 8 bases and J 1 base, with 11 bases left between them. In nucleotides, the CDR3 is TGTGCCACCCTCGTCCAGGGGAACACTGAAGCTTTCTTT. It is translated as CATLVQGNTEAFF.

This clone has a handful of counts. This rearrangement joins TRBV3-1 (or the pseudogene TRBV3-2) to TRBJ2-4; D might be TRBD2 (6 bases). Germline CDR1 is LGHDT and CDR2 is YNNKEL (reference sequence). V lost 4 bases to trimming and J lost 0 bases, with 10 bases between them. The CDR3 is 15 residues long. CDR3 protein: CASSLSGLAKNIQYF. As DNA, the CDR3 is TGTGCCAGCAGCCTCAGCGGGCTAGCCAAAAACATTCAGTACTTC.

The CDR3 DNA is TGCAGCGTTGTTGAGGGAAGTTTCAGTGAGCAGTTCTTC. It encodes CSVVEGSFSEQFF. V gene TRBV29-1 combines with J gene TRBJ2-1, with D possibly matching TRBD2 (5 bases). V was clipped by 4 bases and J by 9 bases, with 16 bases between them. Looked up from germline, CDR1 is SQVTM and CDR2 is ANQGSEA. The length of the CDR3 is 13 residues.

The V gene is TRBV18, the J gene TRBJ2-1, with 7 bases lining up with TRBD2. The CDR3 has 17 amino acids. J was trimmed by 3 bases and V by 2 bases; bases with no gene match: 10. Germline CDR1 reads KGHSH; CDR2 reads LQKENI. CDR3 loop: CASSPGSPSGFYNEQFF. CDR3 nucleotides: TGTGCCAGCTCACCAGGGTCCCCTAGCGGCTTCTACAATGAGCAGTTCTTC.

V and J are TRBV29-1 and TRBJ1-1, with TRBD1 matching over 9 bases. Losses at the gene ends were 7 bases for V and 4 bases for J; bases not matched to a gene: 13. This CDR3 is built from 15 residues. CDR1 is SQVTM and CDR2 is ANQGSEA in the germline V gene. CDR3 in amino acids: CSASGDRGSGTEAFF. The CDR3 DNA reads TGCAGCGCTTCAGGTGACAGGGGGTCGGGCACTGAAGCTTTCTTT.

The rearrangement uses TRBV5-4 and TRBJ2-3; TRBD1 aligns across 8 bases. Germline V gives CDR1 SGHNT, CDR2 YYREEE (reference sequence). V was clipped by 0 bases and J by 1 base; unmatched bases: 4. The CDR3 sequence is 16 residues long. CDR3 protein: CASSLAPGQGTDTQYF. The CDR3, as DNA: TGTGCCAGCAGCTTGGCACCGGGACAGGGCACAGATACGCAGTATTTT.

The V gene is TRBV28, the J gene TRBJ2-2, with 10 positions matching TRBD2. The CDR3 extends over 21 amino acids. Germline trimming cut 8 bases from V and 0 bases from J; bases unmatched to any gene: 21. CDR1 and CDR2 from the germline V gene are MDHEN and SYDVKM. The CDR3, as DNA: TGTGCCAGCGCCCCCGTGGGACAGTTACTAGCGGGACCTACGAACACCGGGGAGCTGTTTTTT. Translation: CASAPVGQLLAGPTNTGELFF.

V is TRBV29-1 and J is TRBJ2-4; D gene unclear. The V end was cut by 4 bases, the J end by 3 bases, with 7 bases between. This CDR3 spans 12 amino acids. Germline assignment: CDR1 SQVTM and CDR2 ANQGSEA. In DNA form, the CDR3 reads TGCAGCGTTGGCTCCAGCAAAAACATTCAGTACTTC. Encoded protein: CSVGSSKNIQYF.

The count of this clone is one. This chain connects TRBV3-1 (or the pseudogene TRBV3-2) to TRBJ2-5, with TRBD1 as a possible D gene (6 bases). Trimming removed 10 bases at V and 0 bases at J, with 9 bases between. CDR3 size: 12 residues. Germline V lookup: CDR1 LGHDT, CDR2 YNNKEL (reference sequence). The DNA for the CDR3 is TGTGCCACCCGGGACAACCAAGAGACCCAGTACTTC. Translating gives CATRDNQETQYF.

This chain joins TRBV27 and TRBJ1-1, with D possibly being TRBD1 (5 bases). CDR1 and CDR2 (germline): MNHEY, SMNVEV (reference sequence). V gave up 4 bases and J gave up 5 bases, with 11 bases separating them. The CDR3 extends over 13 amino acids. The CDR3 nucleotides read TGTGCCAGCAGTTCCGCCCAGGGAACTGAAGCTTTCTTT. Amino acid sequence: CASSSAQGTEAFF.

This rearrangement joins TRBV4-1 to TRBJ2-3, with 8 bases identical to TRBD1. Unmatched junction bases numbered 7, after V lost 2 bases and J lost 0 bases. The germline CDR1 and CDR2 sequences are MGHRA and YSYEKL. The CDR3 is 17 amino acids. Here the CDR3 reads CASSQTQGAESTDTQYF. The DNA of the CDR3 is TGCGCCAGCAGCCAAACCCAGGGGGCGGAGAGCACAGATACGCAGTATTTT.

The chain uses TRBV13 and TRBJ1-2; 11 bases line up with TRBD1. CDR1 is PRHDT, CDR2 FYEKMQ, per germline (reference sequence). This CDR3 is 14 amino acids long. Trimming cost V 5 bases and J 8 bases; bases outside gene matches: 7. CDR3 in amino acids: CASSAEGQGGGYTF. In DNA, the CDR3 is TGTGCCAGCAGCGCCGAGGGACAGGGGGGCGGCTACACCTTC.